This TCR beta chain was identified during a study of CD8 T cells in ankylosing spondylitis. Looked up from germline, CDR1 is SGHAT and CDR2 is FQNNGV. V was shortened by 4 bases and J by 8 bases, with 18 bases between the two germline ends. The CDR3 has 15 amino acids. This clonotype appeared many times. What it recognizes is unknown. Overall study results and limits: Ankylosing spondylitis blood appeared to be characterized by a TCR beta motif of eight or nine highly homologous variants. Significantly higher representation of disease-linked clones was reported for matched ankylosing spondylitis synovial fluid. CD8+ disease-linked clones were present at relatively low frequencies in blood.

TCR beta libraries were made by quantitative 5'-RACE with molecular barcodes. Each CDR3 protein gets one entry after TCRdb re-called the 5' RACE reads with MiXCR. The sample lists about 190,000 distinct CDR3 sequences, 10% to 15% seen once, with 8% to 13% in the top ten. Sequenced sample: blood, either unsorted or a sorted T cell fraction (not recorded which). The source of this sequence is a female donor with ankylosing spondylitis or in good health (not recorded which). This sequence joins TRBV11-2 and TRBJ2-1, with TRBD1 as a possible D gene (6 bases). The CDR3 DNA is TGTGCCAGCAGCTGGAATTGGCAGGGGAAGGATGAGCAGTTCTTC. Encoded protein: CASSWNWQGKDEQFF.